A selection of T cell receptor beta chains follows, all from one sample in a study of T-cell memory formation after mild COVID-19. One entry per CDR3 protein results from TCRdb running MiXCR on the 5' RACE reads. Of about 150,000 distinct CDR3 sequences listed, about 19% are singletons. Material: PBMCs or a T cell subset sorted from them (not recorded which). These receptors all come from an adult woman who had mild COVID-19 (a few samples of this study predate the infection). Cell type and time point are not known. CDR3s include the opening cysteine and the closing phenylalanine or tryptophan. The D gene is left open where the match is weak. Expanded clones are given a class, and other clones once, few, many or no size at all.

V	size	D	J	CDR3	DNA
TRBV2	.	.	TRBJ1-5	CASSLNVQGDQPQHF	TGTGCCAGCTCTCTAAACGTACAGGGAGATCAGCCCCAGCATTTT
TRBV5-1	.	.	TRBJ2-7	CASTDIGSYEQYF	TGCGCCAGCACGGATATTGGCTCCTACGAGCAGTACTTC
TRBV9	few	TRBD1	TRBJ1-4	CASSVQPGQSEKLFF	TGTGCCAGCAGCGTACAACCGGGACAGAGTGAAAAACTGTTTTTT
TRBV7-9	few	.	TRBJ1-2	CASSSSDYGYTF	TGTGCCAGCAGCTCGTCGGACTATGGCTACACCTTC
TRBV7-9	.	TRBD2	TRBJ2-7	CARSSASGSYEQYF	TGTGCCAGGAGCTCGGCTAGCGGCTCCTACGAGCAGTACTTC
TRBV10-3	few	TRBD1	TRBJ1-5	CAIGTGEGQPQHF	TGTGCCATCGGGACAGGGGAGGGTCAGCCCCAGCATTTT
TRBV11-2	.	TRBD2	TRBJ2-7	CASSLVWGLAEQYF	TGTGCCAGCAGCTTGGTGTGGGGACTAGCCGAGCAGTACTTC
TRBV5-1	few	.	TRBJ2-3	CASSLDIPADTQYF	TGCGCCAGCAGCTTGGATATTCCAGCGGATACGCAGTATTTT
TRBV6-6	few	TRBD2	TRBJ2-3	CASSYPGGPDTQYF	TGTGCCAGCAGTTACCCGGGGGGGCCAGATACGCAGTATTTT
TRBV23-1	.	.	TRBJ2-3	CASSHGGMTITDTQYF	TGCGCCAGCAGTCACGGGGGAATGACTATCACAGATACGCAGTATTTT
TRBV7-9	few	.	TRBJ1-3	CASSRDISGNTIYF	TGTGCCAGCAGCCGGGACATCTCTGGAAACACCATATATTTT
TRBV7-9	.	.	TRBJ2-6	CASSLGPTSRANVLTF	TGTGCCAGCAGCTTAGGACCGACCTCGAGGGCCAACGTCCTGACTTTC
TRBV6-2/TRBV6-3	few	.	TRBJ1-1	CASSRDRHTEAFF	TGTGCCAGCAGCCGGGACCGTCACACTGAAGCTTTCTTT
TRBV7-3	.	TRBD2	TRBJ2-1	CASSLNPPSGGNNEQFF	TGTGCCAGCAGCTTAAACCCTCCTAGCGGGGGGAACAATGAGCAGTTCTTC
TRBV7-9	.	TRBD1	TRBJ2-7	CASSYAGTGYHEQYF	TGTGCCAGCAGCTATGCAGGGACAGGGTACCACGAGCAGTACTTC
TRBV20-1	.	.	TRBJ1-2	CSADQLSVGLLGAFYGYTF	TGCAGTGCCGACCAGCTATCAGTGGGCCTTCTTGGGGCCTTCTATGGCTACACCTTC
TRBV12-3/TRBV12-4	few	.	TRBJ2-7	CASSLGPIAYEQYF	TGTGCCAGCAGTCTCGGCCCCATCGCATACGAGCAGTACTTC